Listed below are T cell receptor beta chains from one sample, sequenced in a study of T-cell memory formation after mild COVID-19. From the 5' RACE reads, TCRdb called clonotypes with MiXCR, one entry per CDR3 protein. The sample has around 340,000 distinct CDR3 sequences; around 13% are singletons. The sample consisted of PBMCs or a T cell subset sorted from them (not recorded which). The receptors were sampled from a man younger than 35 who had mild COVID-19 (a few samples of this study predate the infection). Cell type and time point are not known. CDR3s include the opening cysteine and the closing phenylalanine or tryptophan. A D gene is named only where the DNA matches it firmly. Expanded clones are given a class, and other clones once, few, many or no size at all.

j_gene | v_gene | d_gene | abundance | CDR3nt | CDR3aa
TRBJ1-1 | TRBV7-9 | . | few | TGTGCCAGCAGCTCACCAGGGGTAGGGACTGAAGCTTTCTTT | CASSSPGVGTEAFF
TRBJ2-3 | TRBV5-1 | TRBD2 | . | TGCGCCAGCAGCTCGACTAGCGGGGGGGCGGCAGATACGCAGTATTTT | CASSSTSGGAADTQYF
TRBJ1-5 | TRBV7-2 | . | many | TGTGCCAGCAGCTTAGGCCGCGGGGCGGTCCAGCCCCAGCATTTT | CASSLGRGAVQPQHF
TRBJ2-3 | TRBV5-1 | . | . | TGCGCCAGCGCTGAGGACGATACGCAGTATTTT | CASAEDDTQYF
TRBJ1-6 | TRBV11-2 | . | few | TGTGCCAGCAGCTTAGCCAGGGTCGGTTCACCCCTCCACTTT | CASSLARVGSPLHF
TRBJ1-3 | TRBV7-9 | . | . | TGTGCCAGCAGCGGCTACGGGCAGTCTGGAAACACCATATATTTT | CASSGYGQSGNTIYF
TRBJ1-1 | TRBV20-1 | . | . | TGCAGTGCTAGAGATCCCTGGAGAGGGGACACTGAAGCTTTCTTT | CSARDPWRGDTEAFF
TRBJ2-7 | TRBV27 | . | many | TGTGCCAGCAGCTCCTTGGGGTTCGGGGGATACGAGCAGTACTTC | CASSSLGFGGYEQYF
TRBJ1-1 | TRBV7-9 | . | . | TGTGCCAGCAGCTTATTAGTAGGGGTTAGGAACACTGAAGCTTTCTTT | CASSLLVGVRNTEAFF
TRBJ2-5 | TRBV20-1 | . | few | TGCAGTGCTATCCGAGGGGGGGGGCACCAAGAGACCCAGTACTTC | CSAIRGGGHQETQYF
TRBJ2-3 | TRBV20-1 | . | . | TGCAGTGCTCCTAAGACACGAACTAGCACAGATACGCAGTATTTT | CSAPKTRTSTDTQYF